The 19 T cell receptor beta chains reported below all come from one sample, sequenced in a study of cytomegalovirus exposure and HLA in healthy donors. The PCR made use of 60 Vbeta and 13 Jbeta primers. Generated by immunoSEQ multiplex PCR, the TCRdb table keeps only in-frame clones and is missing some. The profile shows approximately 59,000 clones, about 63% of them singletons. Sequencing was performed on PBMCs. The receptors stem from a man in his forties in good health and CMV-seropositive.

V usage is TRBV29-1 and J usage is TRBJ1-5, with 9 bases matching TRBD1. Germline CDR1 is SQVTM and CDR2 is ANQGSEA. The V and J ends lost 4 bases and 7 bases, in that order; junction bases with no gene match: 5. There are 13 residues in the CDR3. CDR3 coding DNA: TGCAGCGTTGCACAGGGGGCAGGGCAGCCCCAGCATTTT. This encodes CSVAQGAGQPQHF.

The chain uses TRBV5-6 and TRBJ2-2; tentative D call: TRBD2 (5 bases). The V gene's germline CDR1 is SGHDT and CDR2 YYEEEE. The ends were cut back, 2 bases at V and 6 bases at J, with 20 bases in the middle. CDR3 length: 17 residues. The CDR3 nucleotides read TGTGCCAGCAGCTTATTTTTCGGCAGGCGGGCCGCCGGGGAGCTGTTTTTT. Its protein product is CASSLFFGRRAAGELFF.

The V call is TRBV4-3, the J call TRBJ2-1, with 9 bases aligning to TRBD1. In germline, CDR1 is LGHNA, CDR2 YSLEER. The CDR3 loop spans 13 amino acids. V lost 9 bases, J lost 7 bases, and 7 bases stayed unmatched. CDR3 protein: CASGTGLGNEQFF. CDR3 bases: TGCGCCAGTGGGACAGGGCTGGGGAATGAGCAGTTCTTC.

This clone was observed a few times. V gene TRBV14 combines with J gene TRBJ2-1, with 7 bases that match TRBD2. The CDR3 contains 17 residues. J gave up 2 bases and V 4 bases, and 11 bases lay outside the gene matches. Germline CDR1 reads SGHDN; CDR2 reads FVKESK. For the CDR3, the DNA is TGTGCCAGCAGCCTGATCGACGGGAGGAGCGCCTACAATGAGCAGTTCTTC. Translation gives CASSLIDGRSAYNEQFF.

This clone was counted between two and nine times. This chain links TRBV6-1 with TRBJ1-1; the match to TRBD1 covers 12 bases. The J segment lost 8 bases and the V segment lost 6 bases, leaving 7 bases of the junction unmatched. Germline V gene sequence: CDR1 MNHNS, CDR2 SASEGT. This CDR3 comprises 14 residues. The DNA of the CDR3 is TGTGCCAGCAGATACGGGACAGGGGGCGCCGAAGCTTTCTTT. It translates to CASRYGTGGAEAFF.

This clone was detected only a few times. The chain is built from TRBV5-1 and TRBJ2-3; D possibly corresponds to TRBD2 (6 bases). The CDR3 contains 14 residues. V shed 4 bases and J shed 2 bases, with 11 bases lying between them. Germline-derived CDR1 and CDR2 are SGHRS and YFSETQ. The CDR3 region is CASSPGLITDTQYF. The CDR3 nucleotides are TGCGCCAGCAGCCCGGGACTGATCACAGATACGCAGTATTTT.

The gene calls are TRBV30 and TRBJ2-3; the D gene is possibly TRBD2 (5 bases). V was pared by 2 bases and J by 1 base, with 13 bases between. This CDR3 region has 15 residues. Germline V lookup: CDR1 GTSNPN, CDR2 SVGIG (reference sequence). Here the CDR3 reads CAWSLTGKGTDTQYF. CDR3 DNA: TGTGCCTGGAGTCTCACGGGGAAGGGCACAGATACGCAGTATTTT.

The V gene is TRBV9, the J gene TRBJ2-3, with D possibly being TRBD2 (5 bases). Between the trimmed V and J ends, which lost 0 bases and 3 bases, there was a span of 11 bases. The CDR3 length is 15 residues. The germline CDR1 and CDR2 sequences are SGDLS and YYNGEE. The CDR3 coding sequence is TGTGCCAGCAGCGTAGGCCTAGCAAGAACAGATACGCAGTATTTT. Amino acids: CASSVGLARTDTQYF.

Written as DNA, the CDR3 is TGTGCCTGGAGTGTAGGGGTGGACGAGCAGTACTTC. It codes for CAWSVGVDEQYF. The rearrangement uses TRBV30 and TRBJ2-7; perhaps TRBD1 as D (5 bases). The CDR3 has 12 residues. Per germline, CDR1 GTSNPN and CDR2 SVGIG (reference sequence). The V end lost 0 bases, the J end lost 5 bases, and 8 bases lay between the germline ends.

The chain links TRBV27 to TRBJ2-1; the match to TRBD2 covers 10 bases. From germline, CDR1 is MNHEY and CDR2 SMNVEV (reference sequence). The junction had 10 bases not matched to a gene; V was cut back by 2 bases and J by 3 bases. CDR3 length: 18 residues. CDR3 DNA: TGTGCCAGCAGTTTAGCCAGCGGGAGGGTTGTAAGCTACAATGAGCAGTTCTTC. It yields the protein CASSLASGRVVSYNEQFF.

The gene calls are TRBV4-1 and TRBJ2-5, with D possibly TRBD1 on 6 matching bases. Per germline, CDR1 MGHRA and CDR2 YSYEKL. There are 13 residues in the CDR3. Trimming removed 1 base from V and 4 bases from J, with 7 bases in between. In DNA form, the CDR3 reads TGCGCCAGCAGCCAAGGGACAGTAGAGACCCAGTACTTC. It translates to CASSQGTVETQYF.

The rearrangement uses TRBV6-5 and TRBJ2-7, with TRBD2 identical over 10 bases. V dropped 4 bases and J dropped 4; count of bases not matched to a gene: 7. CDR1 MNHEY and CDR2 SVGAGI come from the germline V gene. This CDR3 is built from 15 residues. This chain's CDR3 is CASSSRASGGYEQYF. The CDR3 nucleotides read TGTGCCAGCAGTTCCCGGGCTAGCGGGGGTTACGAGCAGTACTTC.

This sequence joins TRBV7-9 and TRBJ2-5; 9 nucleotides agree with TRBD1. The CDR3 is 16 amino acids. The ends lost 1 base at V and 5 bases at J; junction bases unmatched: 8. CDR1 SEHNR and CDR2 FQNEAQ come from the germline V gene (reference sequence). The CDR3 region is CASSLVPGQGGETQYF. CDR3 nucleotides: TGTGCCAGCAGCTTAGTCCCGGGACAGGGAGGGGAGACCCAGTACTTC.

This chain uses TRBV5-1 with TRBJ1-1, with D perhaps TRBD1 (5 bases). This CDR3 comprises 14 residues. The germline V and J ends were trimmed by 1 base and 3 bases, with 10 bases remaining between them. Looked up from germline, CDR1 is SGHRS and CDR2 is YFSETQ. The CDR3 protein is CASSLSAGYTEAFF. CDR3 bases: TGCGCCAGCAGCTTGAGTGCAGGGTACACTGAAGCTTTCTTT.

The CDR3 DNA follows: TGTGCCAGCAGCGCCCAAGGGACAGCCTTTTCTGGGGCCAACGTCCTGACTTTC. It encodes CASSAQGTAFSGANVLTF. The chain joins TRBV9 to TRBJ2-6; 7 bases align to TRBD1. The CDR3 loop spans 18 amino acids. The germline V gene has CDR1 SGDLS and CDR2 YYNGEE. Trimming at V came to 3 bases and at J to 1 base, leaving 10 bases not matched to a gene.

The gene calls are TRBV5-8 and TRBJ1-1; 7 nucleotides agree with TRBD1. The CDR3 extends over 14 amino acids. V was pared by 4 bases and J by 0 bases, with 3 bases of the junction left unmatched. Germline CDR1 and CDR2: SGHTS and YDEGEE. This CDR3 is CASSEGQVNTEAFF. DNA for the CDR3: TGTGCCAGCAGCGAAGGACAGGTGAACACTGAAGCTTTCTTT.

The V call is TRBV10-2, the J call TRBJ2-1, with a weak D call TRBD1 (5 bases). V was cut by 7 bases and J by 7 bases, with 17 bases left in between. The CDR3 runs 14 residues. Germline V gene lookup returns CDR1 WSHSY and CDR2 SAAADI. The CDR3 spells CASKGGRALNEQFF. CDR3 bases: TGCGCCAGCAAGGGCGGCAGGGCTCTAAATGAGCAGTTCTTC.

The gene calls are TRBV7-2 and TRBJ2-1; D remains unclear. The CDR3 consists of 13 residues. CDR1 and CDR2 from the germline V gene are SGHTA and FQGNSA. Trimming pared 5 bases from V and 5 bases from J, leaving 10 bases between. The CDR3 DNA sequence: TGTGCCAGCAGCGGATCTAGTCACAATGAGCAGTTCTTC. Its translation is CASSGSSHNEQFF.

The rearrangement joins TRBV20-1 to TRBJ2-1; D is uncertain. The ends were cut back, 0 bases at V and 7 bases at J, with 4 bases in the middle. Germline CDR1 is DFQATT and CDR2 is SNEGSKA (reference sequence). The CDR3 runs 11 residues. Here the CDR3 DNA reads TGCAGTGCTAGAGAGTTAAATGAGCAGTTCTTC. This sequence encodes CSARELNEQFF.